These 9 T cell receptor beta chains originate from one sample sequenced in a study of blood T cell repertoires in COVID-19. TCRdb keeps only in-frame clones here, not all; method: immunoSEQ multiplex PCR. This table holds 200,000 or so clones, 86% found once. The sample comprised PBMCs or T cells enriched from blood (not recorded which). The origin of the receptors is a woman in her forties with acute COVID-19.

This chain connects TRBV5-1 to TRBJ1-1; D unresolved. CDR3 length: 15 amino acids. Germline CDR1 and CDR2: SGHRS and YFSETQ. V lost 3 bases and J lost 6, with 18 bases in between. The CDR3 DNA follows: TGCGCCAGCAGCTCGAGTTTGGGGAGTCTGGCTGAAGCTTTCTTT. Translation gives CASSSSLGSLAEAFF.

The V and J genes are TRBV29-1 and TRBJ2-2, with TRBD2 as a possible D gene (6 bases). CDR1 SQVTM and CDR2 ANQGSEA come from the germline V gene. This CDR3 has 14 amino acids. The V gene lost 4 bases and the J gene lost 1 base, with 10 bases spanning the gap. In nucleotides, the CDR3 is TGCAGCGTTGCGGGACTTAGGAACACCGGGGAGCTGTTTTTT. Amino acids: CSVAGLRNTGELFF.

The V call is TRBV7-6, the J call TRBJ1-1, with D maybe TRBD1 (6 bases). This CDR3 comprises 15 residues. In germline, CDR1 is SGHVS, CDR2 FNYEAQ. Trimming cost V 5 bases and J 4 bases, with 17 bases left between them. The CDR3 bases are TGTGCCAGCAGCCCGGGGGCGGGGGAGACCACTGAAGCTTTCTTT. Its translation: CASSPGAGETTEAFF.

The J gene is TRBJ1-3, the V gene TRBV27; TRBD1 agrees at 9 bases. Germline-derived CDR1 and CDR2 are MNHEY and SMNVEV (reference sequence). This CDR3 has 16 amino acids. Trimming took 0 bases from V and 2 from J; bases not matched to a gene: 2. The CDR3 region has the DNA TGTGCCAGCAGTTTATCGGGGACAGGGCCTGGAAACACCATATATTTT. Translating gives CASSLSGTGPGNTIYF.

V and J are TRBV15 and TRBJ1-2; 10 bases fit TRBD1. Germline CDR1 reads LNHNV; CDR2 reads YYDKDF (reference sequence). The CDR3 spans 15 residues. Germline trimming cut 4 bases from V and 1 base from J; bases unmatched to any gene: 3. The CDR3 coding sequence is TGTGCCACCAGCACCCGGGACAGGGGTAACTATGGCTACACCTTC. Its translation: CATSTRDRGNYGYTF.

This clone was detected only a few times. The chain has TRBV4-3 and TRBJ1-5, with a weak D call TRBD1 (5 bases). Germline V gives CDR1 LGHNA, CDR2 YSLEER. This CDR3 has 16 residues. The germline V and J ends were trimmed by 0 bases and 6 bases, with 15 bases remaining between them. CDR3 sequence (DNA): TGCGCCAGCAGCCAAGAAATCCCCCGGGGGGGTCAGCCCCAGCATTTT. It yields the protein CASSQEIPRGGQPQHF.

The chain links TRBV11-3 to TRBJ2-5; 10 bases are a match to TRBD1. This CDR3 spans 14 amino acids. J was trimmed by 5 bases and V by 5 bases; bases with no gene match: 5. CDR1 is SGHNT, CDR2 YENEEA, per germline. The CDR3 loop is CASSLPGQGETQYF. As DNA, the CDR3 is TGTGCCAGCAGCCTACCGGGACAGGGGGAGACCCAGTACTTC. Full variable domain (rest looked up from reference TRBV11-3 and TRBJ2-5): EAGVVQSPRYKIIEKKQPVAFWCNPISGHNTLYWYLQNLGQGPELLIRYENEEAVDDSQLPKDRFSAERLKGVDSTLKIQPAELGDSAVYLCASSLPGQGETQYFGPGTRLLVL.

The genes are TRBV12-3 or TRBV12-4 and TRBJ1-4; weak D call: TRBD1 (5 bases). The CDR3 is 13 residues long. Trimming took off 3 bases at V and 10 bases at J, with 12 bases between the two ends. CDR3 loop: CASSFSGARKLFF. DNA of the CDR3: TGTGCCAGCAGTTTTAGCGGGGCGAGAAAACTGTTTTTT.

This chain joins TRBV24-1 and TRBJ2-1; 8 bases align to TRBD2. The length of the CDR3 is 15 residues. CDR1 and CDR2 from the germline V gene are KGHDR and SFDVKD. The J segment lost 5 bases and the V segment lost 4 bases, leaving 6 bases of the junction unmatched. The CDR3 DNA sequence: TGTGCCACCAGTGAAGGCGGGGGGAACGACAATGAGCAGTTCTTC. Translation gives CATSEGGGNDNEQFF.